The 9 T cell receptor beta chains reported below all come from one sample, sequenced in a study of blood T cell repertoires in COVID-19. TCRdb keeps only in-frame clones here, not all; method: immunoSEQ multiplex PCR. The sample lists 150,000 to 200,000 clones, 65% to 80% occurring once. Sequencing was performed on peripheral blood. These receptors all stem from a man between 60 and 75 years old with acute or convalescent COVID-19.

V is TRBV5-6 and J is TRBJ2-1; no clear D. The V end lost 3 bases, the J end lost 1 base, and 11 bases lay between the germline ends. Germline loops: CDR1 SGHDT, CDR2 YYEEEE. The length of the CDR3 is 15 residues. Here the CDR3 DNA reads TGTGCCAGCAGCTACAGCTTAGTGTCCTACAATGAGCAGTTCTTC. Translation: CASSYSLVSYNEQFF.

This chain links TRBV28 with TRBJ2-3, with a weak D call TRBD2 (5 bases). Looked up from germline, CDR1 is MDHEN and CDR2 is SYDVKM. The CDR3 length is 13 residues. The ends were cut back, 3 bases at V and 6 bases at J, with 10 bases in the middle. CDR3 loop: CASSFGSLDTQYF. CDR3 bases: TGTGCCAGCAGTTTTGGGAGTCTGGATACGCAGTATTTT. The variable domain in full, completed from reference TRBV28 and TRBJ2-3, reads DVKVTQSSRYLVKRTGEKVFLECVQDMDHENMFWYRQDPGLGLRLIYFSYDVKMKEKGDIPEGYSVSREKKERFSLILESASTNQTSMYLCASSFGSLDTQYFGPGTRLTVL.

The rearrangement links TRBV6-2 or TRBV6-3 to TRBJ1-2; TRBD1 might be the D (6 bases). The germline V gene has CDR1 MNHEY and CDR2 SVGEGT. The CDR3 covers 13 residues. Deletions cut 5 bases from V and 2 bases from J, with 9 bases between. The CDR3: CASSRRGNYGYTF. DNA for the CDR3: TGTGCCAGCAGTCGCAGGGGAAACTATGGCTACACCTTC.

This chain connects TRBV5-1 to TRBJ2-5, with 12 bases aligning to TRBD1. The CDR3 runs to 15 residues. Looked up from germline, CDR1 is SGHRS and CDR2 is YFSETQ. J lost 1 base, V lost 4 bases, and 2 bases had no gene match. CDR3 DNA sequence: TGCGCCAGCAGCCAGGGACAGGGGGCCCAAGAGACCCAGTACTTC. This translates into CASSQGQGAQETQYF.

The chain joins TRBV27 to TRBJ1-2; D unresolved. Germline loops: CDR1 MNHEY, CDR2 SMNVEV (reference sequence). The CDR3 is made up of 14 amino acids. V gave up 5 bases and J gave up 4 bases, with 14 bases separating them. DNA for the CDR3: TGTGCCAGCAGTCCCGGTAGCGGTAGCTATGGCTACACCTTC. Translating it yields CASSPGSGSYGYTF.

The chain carries TRBV5-1 and TRBJ2-6; D is perhaps TRBD1 (5 bases). The V gene's germline CDR1 is SGHRS and CDR2 YFSETQ. This CDR3 is 16 amino acids long. The V and J ends lost 5 bases and 1 base respectively, with 13 bases between them. The CDR3 here is CASSSFAGSGANVLTF. Here the CDR3 DNA reads TGCGCCAGCAGTTCCTTTGCAGGGTCTGGGGCCAACGTCCTGACTTTC.

This chain links TRBV7-2 with TRBJ1-1, with 8 bases aligning to TRBD1. CDR1 is SGHTA and CDR2 is FQGNSA in the germline V gene. The CDR3 is made up of 16 amino acids. With 3 bases clipped from V and 1 base from J, the junction kept 7 bases outside the gene matches. The CDR3 reads CASSFRSGQGNTEAFF. Here the CDR3 DNA reads TGTGCCAGCAGCTTTCGCAGTGGACAGGGGAACACTGAAGCTTTCTTT.

V and J are TRBV2 and TRBJ2-3, with 8 bases aligning to TRBD1. This CDR3 contains 14 residues. Trimming removed 6 bases from V and 2 bases from J; junction bases left unmatched: 4. The germline V gene encodes CDR1 SNHLY and CDR2 FYNNEI. CDR3 amino acids: CASRYRGATDTQYF. Here the CDR3 DNA reads TGTGCCAGCAGGTACAGGGGGGCCACAGATACGCAGTATTTT.

The V gene is TRBV29-1, the J gene TRBJ2-1; 7 bases agree with TRBD1. J was trimmed by 7 bases and V by 1 base; bases with no gene match: 13. Germline V gives CDR1 SQVTM, CDR2 ANQGSEA. This CDR3 contains 16 residues. The CDR3 bases are TGCAGCGTTGAAGGAAAGAACAGGGGCTACCCGAATGAGCAGTTCTTC. It encodes CSVEGKNRGYPNEQFF.